Sequencing of this TCR beta chain was carried out in a study of metastatic and nonmetastatic thyroid tumors. Study overall: Repertoires from blood and tumor or nodule tissue of malignant and benign thyroid patients were compared.

There were no patients who had received any treatment before thyroid surgery. CDR3 length: 15 amino acids. Germline CDR1 WSHSY, CDR2 SAAADI. TCRdb called clones again from the PCR reads with MiXCR. Among about 5,800 clones, around 20% were seen once, and the ten largest hold less than 8%. A few counts support this clone. One end of the junction fails to match germline, which may point to a read error. Other DNA sequences in this sample translate to the same CDR3. The source of this sequence is a female donor with papillary thyroid cancer or a benign thyroid nodule (not recorded which). Some clones in this sample may be carry-over from other donors' samples. Sequences were obtained from adjacent normal tissue. The gene calls are TRBV10-2 and TRBJ2-5; either TRBD1 or TRBD2 may supply D (5 bases each). For the CDR3, the DNA is TGCGCCAGTAGTGTTACTGGGACCAGGCAAGAGACCCAGTACTTC. Translation gives CASSVTGTRQETQYF.